The present TCR beta chain was sequenced within a study of blood T cell repertoires in COVID-19. Per the study methods: Amplification of reference gene primers provided the estimated nucleated cell counts. TCRdb's table, derived via immunoSEQ multiplex PCR, lists solely in-frame clones and lacks some. The DNA gave D and trimming, while V, J and clone size come from that table. The data contain tens of thousands of clones, around 79% of them singletons. The source of this sequence is a man aged 55 to 70 with acute or convalescent COVID-19. Sequences were obtained from peripheral blood.

CDR3 DNA: TGCGCCAGCAGCTTGGCTTTGTCAAGCGAACCAGATACGCAGTATTTT. It is translated as CASSLALSSEPDTQYF. The chain combines TRBV5-1 with TRBJ2-3; D is uncertain. CDR1 SGHRS and CDR2 YFSETQ come from the germline V gene. The CDR3 consists of 16 residues. V lost 0 bases, J lost 4 bases, and 15 bases lay in between.